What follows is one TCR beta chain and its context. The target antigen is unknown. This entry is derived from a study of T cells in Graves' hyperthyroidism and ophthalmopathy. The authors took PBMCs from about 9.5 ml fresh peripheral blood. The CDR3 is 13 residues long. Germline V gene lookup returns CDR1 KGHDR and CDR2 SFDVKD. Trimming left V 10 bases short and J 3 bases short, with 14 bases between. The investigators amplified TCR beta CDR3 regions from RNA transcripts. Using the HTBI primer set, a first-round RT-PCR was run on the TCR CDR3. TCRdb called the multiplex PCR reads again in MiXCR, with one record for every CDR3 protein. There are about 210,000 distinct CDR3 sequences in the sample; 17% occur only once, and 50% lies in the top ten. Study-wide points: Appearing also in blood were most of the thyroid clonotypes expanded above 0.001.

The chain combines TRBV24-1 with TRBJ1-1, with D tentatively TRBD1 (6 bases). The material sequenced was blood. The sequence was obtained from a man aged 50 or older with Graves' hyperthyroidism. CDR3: CATSSGVYTEAFF. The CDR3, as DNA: TGTGCCACTTCTTCAGGGGTTTACACTGAAGCTTTCTTT.